This TCR beta chain was recovered during a study of blood T cell repertoires in COVID-19. Study-level background: Nucleic acid was either cDNA or gDNA, and it came from T cells, B-cell-depleted T cells, or PBMCs.

The J segment lost 0 bases and the V segment lost 2 bases, leaving 3 bases of the junction unmatched. The CDR3 extends over 16 amino acids. Germline V lookup: CDR1 SGHRS, CDR2 YFSETQ. Per the study methods: Counts of nucleated cells, estimated from reference gene primer amplification, were obtained. Sequencing was performed with immunoSEQ multiplex PCR; in TCRdb, only in-frame clones are kept and a portion is missing. V and J calls plus clone size are reproduced from that table; the DNA served to infer D and trimming. The repertoire holds around 230,000 clones, with over 75% as singletons. Sequencing input: peripheral blood. The clonotype was recovered from a man in his fifties with COVID-19, enrolled during active disease. This rearrangement joins TRBV5-1 to TRBJ2-2; 8 bases match TRBD2. DNA of the CDR3: TGCGCCAGCAGCTTAGGTAGCGGGGCGAACACCGGGGAGCTGTTTTTT. This encodes CASSLGSGANTGELFF.